These 12 T cell receptor beta chains were all obtained from the same sample, sequenced in a study of OX40 agonist ivuxolimab in advanced cancers. The repertoire was sequenced with immunoSEQ multiplex PCR; TCRdb's copy has only in-frame clones and lacks some. This table holds over 75,000 clones, about 90% found once. Here the sequenced sample was CD4+ or CD8+ T cells sorted from blood, taken in a trial of the OX40 agonist ivuxolimab. Receptor source: an adult with an advanced solid tumor such as melanoma, head and neck, liver or kidney cancer.

The chain recombines TRBV4-2 with TRBJ2-7, with D possibly TRBD2 on 6 matching bases. The CDR3 consists of 17 residues. The ends were cut back, 0 bases at V and 0 bases at J, with 15 bases in the middle. Germline V CDR1 and CDR2: LGHNA, YNFKEQ. The chain's CDR3 is CASSQDSGSLSSYEQYF. The CDR3 DNA is TGTGCCAGCAGCCAAGATAGCGGCAGTCTGAGCTCCTACGAGCAGTACTTC.

The J gene is TRBJ2-1, the V gene TRBV5-1, with TRBD1 identical over 8 bases. Germline CDR1 reads SGHRS; CDR2 reads YFSETQ. The CDR3 has 17 residues. V was pared by 3 bases and J by 6 bases, with 14 bases of the junction left unmatched. In DNA, the CDR3 is TGCGCCAGCAGCTGGGAAGTCGGGACAGGCGGGCGCAATGAGCAGTTCTTC. This encodes CASSWEVGTGGRNEQFF.

The V call is TRBV4-1, the J call TRBJ1-1, with D uncertain. CDR3 length: 15 residues. V was pared by 2 bases and J by 2 bases, with 12 bases between. CDR1 MGHRA and CDR2 YSYEKL come from the germline V gene. The CDR3 here is CASSQFSGGNTEAFF. CDR3 in DNA: TGCGCCAGCAGCCAATTCTCGGGCGGAAACACTGAAGCTTTCTTT.

The gene calls are TRBV7-9 and TRBJ2-1; possible D gene TRBD2, 6 bases. The CDR3 consists of 17 residues. The V end was cut by 7 bases, the J end by 4 bases, with 23 bases between. Germline lookup yields CDR1 SEHNR and CDR2 FQNEAQ (reference sequence). The CDR3 is CASTPVDGSSPYNEQFF. The CDR3 coding sequence is TGTGCCAGCACCCCTGTGGACGGGAGTAGTCCGTACAATGAGCAGTTCTTC. Based on the CDR3 plus reference TRBV7-9 and TRBJ2-1, the full variable domain is DTGVSQNPRHKITKRGQNVTFRCDPISEHNRLYWYRQTLGQGPEFLTYFQNEAQLEKSRLLSDRFSAERPKGSFSTLEIQRTEQGDSAMYLCASTPVDGSSPYNEQFFGPGTRLTVL.

This chain joins TRBV6-1 and TRBJ2-5; 8 bases are a match to TRBD1. This CDR3 has 15 residues. In germline, CDR1 is MNHNS, CDR2 SASEGT. The V segment lost 6 bases and the J segment 0 bases; nucleotides outside the gene matches: 6. The CDR3 DNA follows: TGTGCCAGCAGCTACGAGGACAGGGACCAAGAGACCCAGTACTTC. Residues: CASSYEDRDQETQYF.

This rearrangement joins TRBV4-1 to TRBJ2-5; possibly TRBD1 or TRBD2 for D (5 bases each). The CDR3 covers 16 residues. Between the trimmed V and J ends, which lost 3 bases and 11 bases, there was a span of 25 bases. The germline gives CDR1 MGHRA, CDR2 YSYEKL. The CDR3 protein is CASSHLRDGGIFEQYF. DNA for the CDR3: TGCGCCAGCAGCCACCTCCGGGACGGAGGTATTTTTGAGCAGTACTTC.

J is TRBJ2-7 and V is TRBV27; TRBD2 aligns across 9 bases. This CDR3 is 15 amino acids long. Trimming cost V 5 bases and J 4 bases; bases outside gene matches: 9. Looked up from germline, CDR1 is MNHEY and CDR2 is SMNVEV (reference sequence). The CDR3 DNA reads TGTGCCAGCAGTCCCAGACTAGCGGAGGCATACGAGCAGTACTTC. This codes for CASSPRLAEAYEQYF.

The chain combines TRBV29-1 with TRBJ2-3; D unclear. The CDR3 has 12 amino acids. Germline V gives CDR1 SQVTM, CDR2 ANQGSEA. The ends were cut back, 4 bases at V and 1 base at J, with 6 bases in the middle. The DNA of the CDR3 is TGCAGCGTTGGAATGGGCACAGATACGCAGTATTTT. Residues: CSVGMGTDTQYF.

The rearrangement links TRBV27 to TRBJ1-1, with D unclear. CDR1 MNHEY and CDR2 SMNVEV come from the germline V gene (reference sequence). V dropped 5 bases and J dropped 0 bases, with 10 bases sitting between them. CDR3 length equals 14 residues. CDR3 DNA: TGTGCCAGCAGTCCCGCGGGCGTGAACACTGAAGCTTTCTTT. Translated: CASSPAGVNTEAFF.

The count of this clone is one. This chain links TRBV29-1 with TRBJ2-3, with D uncertain. The CDR3 sequence is 13 residues long. Trimming stripped 6 bases from V and 0 bases from J, with 10 bases between. Germline assignment: CDR1 SQVTM and CDR2 ANQGSEA. CDR3 sequence reads: CSVYEVSTDTQYF. In DNA form, the CDR3 reads TGCAGCGTCTATGAGGTTAGCACAGATACGCAGTATTTT.

The genes are TRBV5-1 and TRBJ2-7; 7 nucleotides agree with TRBD2. From germline, CDR1 is SGHRS and CDR2 YFSETQ. This CDR3 comprises 13 residues. Germline trimming cut 4 bases from V and 1 base from J; bases unmatched to any gene: 2. The CDR3, as DNA: TGCGCCAGCAGCCCTAGCGGATCCTACGAGCAGTACTTC. It is translated as CASSPSGSYEQYF.

This chain joins TRBV2 and TRBJ2-7; D gene ambiguous. There are 12 residues in the CDR3. The germline gives CDR1 SNHLY, CDR2 FYNNEI. V lost 3 bases and J lost 6, with 9 bases in between. CDR3 sequence (DNA): TGTGCCAGCAGTGACAGGATAGGCGAGCAGTACTTC. Translation: CASSDRIGEQYF.